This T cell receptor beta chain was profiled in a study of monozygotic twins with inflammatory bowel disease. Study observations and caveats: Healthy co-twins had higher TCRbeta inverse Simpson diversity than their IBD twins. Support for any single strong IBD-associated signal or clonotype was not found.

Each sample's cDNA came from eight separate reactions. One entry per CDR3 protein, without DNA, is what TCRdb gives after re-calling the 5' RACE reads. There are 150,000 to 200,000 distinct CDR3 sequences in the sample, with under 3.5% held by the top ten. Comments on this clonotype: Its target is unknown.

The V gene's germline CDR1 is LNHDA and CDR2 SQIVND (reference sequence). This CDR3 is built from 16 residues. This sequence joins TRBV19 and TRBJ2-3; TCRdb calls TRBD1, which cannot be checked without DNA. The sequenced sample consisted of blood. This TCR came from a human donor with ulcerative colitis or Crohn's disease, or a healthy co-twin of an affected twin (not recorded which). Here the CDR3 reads CASTQLPGRSTDTQYF.